This TCR beta chain was profiled in a study of shared clonotypes between healthy human individuals. Study outcomes and limitations: Several donors held about 5% of naive CD4 clonotypes in common.

About this clone itself: What it binds is not known.

Over several immunoSEQ plates, each subset's genomic DNA was distributed in even portions. Method: immunoSEQ multiplex PCR; TCRdb's copy keeps in-frame clones and lacks some. This sample has about 2 million clones, with approximately 95% found just once. Naive CD8 cells lacked CD45RO, underwent positive selection for CCR7 and left out terminally differentiated effector memory CD45RA+ cells. The donor cohort consisted entirely of Caucasian adults residing in Nashville, Tennessee. The V and J ends lost 6 bases and 3 bases respectively, with 5 bases between them. The CDR3 sequence is 11 residues long. The germline CDR1 and CDR2 sequences are SQVTM and ANQGSEA.

Source material: naive CD8+ T cells sorted from blood. The chain joins TRBV29-1 to TRBJ1-4; no clear D gene. The clonotype comes from a man aged 18 to 29 in good health. In DNA, the CDR3 is TGCAGCGTCGTGGCTAATGAAAAACTGTTTTTT. It encodes CSVVANEKLFF.